The TCR beta chain under discussion was sequenced for a study of response to subunit inactivated influenza vaccine. TCRdb re-analysed the RT-PCR reads in MiXCR, keeping a single row per CDR3 protein. The table includes around 250,000 distinct CDR3 sequences, roughly an eighth detected once. On this clonotype itself: Its specificity is not known.

General observations from the study: With each seasonal influenza vaccination, the authors suggested, few new T cells are recruited.

This CDR3 contains 15 residues. V lost 0 bases and J 2 bases, leaving 14 bases between the germline ends. Germline loops: CDR1 DFQATT, CDR2 SNEGSKA (reference sequence). The sequence was collected from a man in his forties or fifties who received an inactivated influenza vaccine. This specimen was non-naive T cells sorted from PBMCs, taken roughly 15 days before vaccination. The chain carries TRBV20-1 and TRBJ2-7; D remains unclear. CDR3 DNA sequence: TGCAGTGCTAGAGATCTTAGTAGGGAACCCTACGAGCAGTACTTC. Amino acid sequence: CSARDLSREPYEQYF.